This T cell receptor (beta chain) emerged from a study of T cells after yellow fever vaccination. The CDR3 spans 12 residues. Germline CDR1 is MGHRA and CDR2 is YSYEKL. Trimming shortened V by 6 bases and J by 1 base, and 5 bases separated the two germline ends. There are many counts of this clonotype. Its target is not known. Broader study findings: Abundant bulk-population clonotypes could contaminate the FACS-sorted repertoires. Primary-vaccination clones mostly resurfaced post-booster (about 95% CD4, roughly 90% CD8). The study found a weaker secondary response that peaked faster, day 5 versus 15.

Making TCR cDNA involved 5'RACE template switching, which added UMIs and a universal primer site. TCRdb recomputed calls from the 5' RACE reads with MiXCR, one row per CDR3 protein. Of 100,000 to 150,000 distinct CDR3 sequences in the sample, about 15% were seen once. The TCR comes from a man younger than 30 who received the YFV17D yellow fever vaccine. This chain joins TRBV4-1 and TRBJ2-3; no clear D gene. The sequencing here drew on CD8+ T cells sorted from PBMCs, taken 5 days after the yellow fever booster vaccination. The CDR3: CASRGGTDTQYF. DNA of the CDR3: TGCGCCAGCAGGGGCGGCACAGATACGCAGTATTTT.